The clone carrying this TCR beta chain was counted many times. Sample time point: patch test 1, 2 weeks after DPC sensitization. Treatment meaning: therapeutic diphenylcyclopropenone sensitization with weekly scalp DPC. Whole blood that had not been fractionated was the source of extracted total RNA. The data are from a study of human T cells and chemical hapten exposure. TCRdb re-analysed the RACE reads in MiXCR, keeping a single row per CDR3 protein. The sample has 42,000 or so distinct CDR3 sequences, just under 4% seen once. This CDR3 comprises 15 residues. Trimming left V 2 bases short and J 3 bases short, with 11 bases between. CDR1 is MNHEY, CDR2 SMNVEV, per germline (reference sequence).

The chain recombines TRBV27 with TRBJ2-1; tentatively, D is TRBD2 (6 bases). The sequences come from whole blood, collected in connection with sensitization to the hapten diphenylcyclopropenone (DPC). The sequence was collected from a man aged 50-60 years with alopecia areata. Some clones in this sample may be carry-over from other donors' samples. The CDR3 DNA reads as TGTGCCAGCAGTTTAGAGCGGAGGGGCTACAATGAGCAGTTCTTC. As protein: CASSLERRGYNEQFF.